The text below deals with one TCR beta chain. This sample stems from a study of cytomegalovirus exposure and HLA in healthy donors. 60 Vbeta and 13 Jbeta primers were used in PCR. Method: immunoSEQ multiplex PCR; TCRdb's copy keeps in-frame clones and lacks some. This table lists roughly 62,000 clones. This CDR3 has 15 residues. Per the germline V gene, CDR1 is MGHRA and CDR2 is YSYEKL. Trimming removed 1 base from V and 2 bases from J, with 12 bases in between. Sequenced sample: PBMCs. The sequence came from a male donor in good health and CMV-seronegative. The chain recombines TRBV4-1 with TRBJ2-7; D is uncertain. This chain's CDR3 is CASSQVTLPPYEQYF. The DNA for the CDR3 is TGCGCCAGCAGCCAAGTAACCCTACCTCCCTACGAGCAGTACTTC.